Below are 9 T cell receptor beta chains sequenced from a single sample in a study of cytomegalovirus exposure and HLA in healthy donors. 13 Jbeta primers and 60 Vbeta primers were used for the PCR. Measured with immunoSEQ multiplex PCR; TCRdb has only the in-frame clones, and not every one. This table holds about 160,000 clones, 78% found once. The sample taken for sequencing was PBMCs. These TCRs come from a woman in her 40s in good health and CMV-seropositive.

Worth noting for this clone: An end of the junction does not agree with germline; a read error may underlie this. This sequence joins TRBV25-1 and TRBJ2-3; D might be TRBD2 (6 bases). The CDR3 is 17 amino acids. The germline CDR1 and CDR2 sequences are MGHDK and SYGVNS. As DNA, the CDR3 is TGTGCCAGCAGTGAAGCGGGGACGGGCACCTCCACAGATACGCGGTATTTT. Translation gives CASSEAGTGTSTDTRYF.

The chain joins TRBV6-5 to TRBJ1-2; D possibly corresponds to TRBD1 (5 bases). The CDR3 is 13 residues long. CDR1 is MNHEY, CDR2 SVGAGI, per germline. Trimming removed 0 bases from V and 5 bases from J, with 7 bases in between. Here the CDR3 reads CASSYSEGYGYTF. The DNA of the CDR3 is TGTGCCAGCAGTTACTCGGAGGGGTATGGCTACACCTTC.

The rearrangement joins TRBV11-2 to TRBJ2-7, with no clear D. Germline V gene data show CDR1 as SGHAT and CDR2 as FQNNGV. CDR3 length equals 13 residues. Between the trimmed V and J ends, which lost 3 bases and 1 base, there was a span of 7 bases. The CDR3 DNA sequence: TGTGCCAGCAGCTTGCCAGTTTCCTACGAGCAGTACTTC. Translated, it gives CASSLPVSYEQYF.

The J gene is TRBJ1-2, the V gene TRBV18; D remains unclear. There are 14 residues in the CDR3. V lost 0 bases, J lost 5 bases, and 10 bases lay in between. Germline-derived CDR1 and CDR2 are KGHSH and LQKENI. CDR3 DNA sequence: TGTGCCAGCTCACCACCCGAGGCTAGATATGGCTACACCTTC. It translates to CASSPPEARYGYTF.

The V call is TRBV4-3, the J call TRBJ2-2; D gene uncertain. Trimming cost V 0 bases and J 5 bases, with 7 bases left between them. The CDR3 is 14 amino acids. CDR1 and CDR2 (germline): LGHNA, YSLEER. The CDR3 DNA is TGCGCCAGCAGCCAAGACAGCGCAACCGGGGAGCTGTTTTTT. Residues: CASSQDSATGELFF.

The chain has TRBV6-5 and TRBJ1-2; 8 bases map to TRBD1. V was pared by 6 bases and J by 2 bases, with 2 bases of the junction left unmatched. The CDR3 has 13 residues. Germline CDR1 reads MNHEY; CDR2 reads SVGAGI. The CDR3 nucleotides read TGTGCCAGCAGGGGGACAGGCAACTATGGCTACACCTTC. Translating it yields CASRGTGNYGYTF.

The CDR3 loop reads CASSLGTVLYNSPLHF. CDR3 sequence (DNA): TGTGCCAGCAGCCTGGGGACAGTTCTCTATAATTCACCCCTCCACTTT. This chain links TRBV7-9 with TRBJ1-6, with 7 bases identical to TRBD1. Germline V gene sequence: CDR1 SEHNR, CDR2 FQNEAQ (reference sequence). Trimming removed 5 bases from V and 3 bases from J; junction bases left unmatched: 7. This CDR3 spans 16 amino acids. Filled out from reference TRBV7-9 and TRBJ1-6, the complete variable domain reads DTGVSQNPRHKITKRGQNVTFRCDPISEHNRLYWYRQTLGQGPEFLTYFQNEAQLEKSRLLSDRFSAERPKGSFSTLEIQRTEQGDSAMYLCASSLGTVLYNSPLHFGNGTRLTVT.

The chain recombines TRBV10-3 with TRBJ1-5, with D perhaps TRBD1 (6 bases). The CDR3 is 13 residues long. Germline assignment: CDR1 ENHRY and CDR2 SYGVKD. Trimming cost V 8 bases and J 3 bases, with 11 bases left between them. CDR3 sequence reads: CAIQQGYNQPQHF. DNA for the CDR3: TGTGCCATCCAACAGGGATACAATCAGCCCCAGCATTTT.

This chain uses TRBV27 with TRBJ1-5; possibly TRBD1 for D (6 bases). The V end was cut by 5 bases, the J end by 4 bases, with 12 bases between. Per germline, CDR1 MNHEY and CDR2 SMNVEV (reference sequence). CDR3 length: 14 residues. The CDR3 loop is CASSPPQGNQPQHF. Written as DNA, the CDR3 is TGTGCCAGCAGTCCCCCTCAGGGGAATCAGCCCCAGCATTTT.